Listed below are T cell receptor beta chains from one sample, sequenced in a study of T cell repertoires in cytomegalovirus infection. Via MiXCR, TCRdb re-called the reads, giving one row per CDR3 protein. The sample has approximately 270,000 distinct CDR3 sequences; approximately 22% are singletons. These receptors have no identified antigens. The sequences come from cultured PBMCs, collected from culture after CMV antigen stimulation. These receptors were taken from a human donor in good health (CMV status not recorded). Some clones in this sample may be carry-over from other donors' samples. CDR3s include the opening cysteine and the closing phenylalanine or tryptophan. Each record gives: CDR3 DNA, CDR3 protein, J gene, D gene, V gene, clone size. The D gene is left open where the match is weak. Rows give clone size only sometimes, using once, few, many, or a class for an expanded clone.

TGTGCCAGCTCACAAGTTCAAGAATATGGCTACACCTTC,CASSQVQEYGYTF,TRBJ1-2,NA,TRBV18,many
TGTGCTAGTGGTTTGACAACCGGGACTAGCGGAATCTACAATGAGCAGTTCTTC,CASGLTTGTSGIYNEQFF,TRBJ2-1,TRBD2,TRBV12-5,NA
TGTGCCAGCTCACCACAAGGGTCGCATGGCTACACCTTC,CASSPQGSHGYTF,TRBJ1-2,NA,TRBV18,NA
TGTGCCACCAGTGAAGGTCATTTCGGACAGCCAGACACTGAAGCTTTCTTT,CATSEGHFGQPDTEAFF,TRBJ1-1,NA,TRBV24-1,NA
TGTGCCAGCAGCTTAGATATCGTGACTATTGGGGGCTACACCTTC,CASSLDIVTIGGYTF,TRBJ1-2,NA,TRBV7-9,NA
TGCGCCAGCAGCCAAGTGGCGTATGGCAATGAGCAGTTCTTC,CASSQVAYGNEQFF,TRBJ2-1,NA,TRBV4-3,few
TGTGCCAGCAGTACCCGTACCGGGAAGAACACCGGGGAGCTGTTTTTT,CASSTRTGKNTGELFF,TRBJ2-2,NA,TRBV27,many
TGTGCCACCAGCAGGCGAGGGGCCGGGGAGCTGTTTTTT,CATSRRGAGELFF,TRBJ2-2,NA,TRBV15,NA
TGTGCCAGCACGGACAGGAACACTGAAGCTTTCTTT,CASTDRNTEAFF,TRBJ1-1,NA,TRBV12-3/TRBV12-4,NA
TGTGCCAGCAGCCAAGAACCAGGGGCAACGGGGGCCAACGTCCTGACTTTC,CASSQEPGATGANVLTF,TRBJ2-6,NA,TRBV4-2,few
TGCAGTGCCCTATTGGGGGGGACTGAAGCTTTCTTT,CSALLGGTEAFF,TRBJ1-1,NA,TRBV20-1,NA
TGTGCCAGCAGTTCAACCGGGACAGGGAACCCCTACGAGCAGTACTTC,CASSSTGTGNPYEQYF,TRBJ2-7,TRBD1,TRBV28,few
TGTGCCAGCAGCCTCGGGAGAGAGGTTGGGAGCCGCACAGATACGCAGTATTTT,CASSLGREVGSRTDTQYF,TRBJ2-3,NA,TRBV7-2,NA
TGTGCCAGCAGCTTAGTAGGTGGATCGAACACCGGGGAGCTGTTTTTT,CASSLVGGSNTGELFF,TRBJ2-2,NA,TRBV7-2,many
TGTGCCAGCAGCTTATCTCGACAGTCGAACACCGGGGAGCTGTTTTTT,CASSLSRQSNTGELFF,TRBJ2-2,NA,TRBV7-2,NA
TGTGCCAGCAATGCAGGGAGCGGCTACACCTTC,CASNAGSGYTF,TRBJ1-2,NA,TRBV11-2,NA
TGTGCCAGCAGCGTATCGACAGGGTATGAGCAGTTCTTC,CASSVSTGYEQFF,TRBJ2-1,TRBD1,TRBV9,NA
TGTGCCAGTAGTATAGTTCCAAGCTCCTACAATGAGCAGTTCTTC,CASSIVPSSYNEQFF,TRBJ2-1,NA,TRBV19,few
TGTGCCATCAGTGAGCTGGCTAACCAAGAGACCCAGTACTTC,CAISELANQETQYF,TRBJ2-5,NA,TRBV10-3,few
TGTGCCAGCAGATGGGGACAGGGGTGGCAGACCCAGTACTTC,CASRWGQGWQTQYF,TRBJ2-5,TRBD1,TRBV7-6,many
TGTGCCAGCAAGACTAGGGAAGACGATGGCTACACCTTC,CASKTREDDGYTF,TRBJ1-2,NA,TRBV6-1,NA
TGTGCCAGCAGTCCGAGGTTTAGCAATCAGCCCCAGCATTTT,CASSPRFSNQPQHF,TRBJ1-5,NA,TRBV28,few
TGTGCCAGCAGCTTAGATAGTAGGGGACAATCACATTACAATGAGCAGTTCTTC,CASSLDSRGQSHYNEQFF,TRBJ2-1,NA,TRBV11-3,NA
TGTGCCAGCAGTCTCCCGACAGGGGACCAAGAGACCCAGTACTTC,CASSLPTGDQETQYF,TRBJ2-5,TRBD1,TRBV28,NA
TGTGCCAGCAGTTACGGGAGAATCTCTGGAAACACCATATATTTT,CASSYGRISGNTIYF,TRBJ1-3,NA,TRBV6-2/TRBV6-3,NA
TGCGCCAGCAGCCTTGGACTAGCGGGAGCCTATGAGCAGTTCTTC,CASSLGLAGAYEQFF,TRBJ2-1,TRBD2,TRBV4-3,many
TGTGCCAGCCGGGACCAGGGGAGGTCGAATTCACCCCTCCACTTT,CASRDQGRSNSPLHF,TRBJ1-6,NA,TRBV19,few
TGTGCCAGCAGTTACTCTGGCCGACCCAACACTGAAGCTTTCTTT,CASSYSGRPNTEAFF,TRBJ1-1,NA,TRBV6-5,many
TGTGCCAGCAGCTGGGGGGCAGGGGGGAGAGGAACAGATACGCAGTATTTT,CASSWGAGGRGTDTQYF,TRBJ2-3,NA,TRBV7-2,many
TGTGCCAGCAGCTTAGTATCGGCGGAAGAGACCCAGTACTTC,CASSLVSAEETQYF,TRBJ2-5,NA,TRBV7-8,few
TGCGCCAGCAGCCAACAAATCCAACAGGGAAGGGGTGGCTACACCTTC,CASSQQIQQGRGGYTF,TRBJ1-2,NA,TRBV4-1,NA
TGTGCCAGCAGTTTCTCACCGGGACTAGCGGGAGCGGACACAGATACGCAGTATTTT,CASSFSPGLAGADTDTQYF,TRBJ2-3,TRBD2,TRBV6-2/TRBV6-3,NA
TGTGCCAGCAGCCTTAATCGTGGAGATACGCAGTATTTT,CASSLNRGDTQYF,TRBJ2-3,NA,TRBV7-2,many
TGTGCCAGCAGTTTCAGGGGCTTCACTGAAGCTTTCTTT,CASSFRGFTEAFF,TRBJ1-1,NA,TRBV12-3/TRBV12-4,few
TGCAGTGCTTCCGGGACTAGGATCCAAGAGACCCAGTACTTC,CSASGTRIQETQYF,TRBJ2-5,TRBD2,TRBV20-1,NA
TGTGCCAGCAGCTTTATGTCGGGTGTCGGGGAGCTGTTTTTT,CASSFMSGVGELFF,TRBJ2-2,NA,TRBV11-1,many
TGTGCCAGCAGCTTAATTGTGGATACGCAGTATTTT,CASSLIVDTQYF,TRBJ2-3,NA,TRBV7-9,NA
TGCGCCAGCAGCCATGAAAGGGATGAGCAGTTCTTC,CASSHERDEQFF,TRBJ2-1,NA,TRBV4-1,few
TGTGCCAGCAGTGACAAGACTGAAGCTTTCTTT,CASSDKTEAFF,TRBJ1-1,NA,TRBV6-1,NA
TGTGCCAGCAGTTCCCCACACAGGGAAAACACCATATATTTT,CASSSPHRENTIYF,TRBJ1-3,NA,TRBV27,few
TGTGCCAGCAGTACGAGCAATCAGCCCCAGCATTTT,CASSTSNQPQHF,TRBJ1-5,NA,TRBV25-1,few
TGTGCCAGCAGTCATGACTTACAGGGGAGTAGAGGCACTGAAGCTTTCTTT,CASSHDLQGSRGTEAFF,TRBJ1-1,TRBD1,TRBV6-5,NA
TGTGCCAGCAGCCCGAGGACTAGCGGCAGCTACGAGCAGTACTTC,CASSPRTSGSYEQYF,TRBJ2-7,TRBD2,TRBV7-6,many
TGTGCCAGCAGACTCGACAGGGCGAGGGGCTACACCTTC,CASRLDRARGYTF,TRBJ1-2,TRBD1,TRBV6-5,NA
TGTGCCTCCACCGATCCAGGGACAGGCCCTGTACCCCTCCACTTT,CASTDPGTGPVPLHF,TRBJ1-6,TRBD1,TRBV6-6,NA
TGTGCCAGCAGTAGCCCGGGACAGGGGTACTATGGCTACACCTTC,CASSSPGQGYYGYTF,TRBJ1-2,TRBD1,TRBV6-8,NA
TGTGCCAGCAGCTTTTCTCTTCCTCAAAAGGGGACAGGGCCATCCACAGATACGCAGTATTTT,CASSFSLPQKGTGPSTDTQYF,TRBJ2-3,TRBD1,TRBV7-9,NA
TGTGCCAGCAGTTTACAAGCGGGAGGGCCCACCGGGGAGCTGTTTTTT,CASSLQAGGPTGELFF,TRBJ2-2,TRBD2,TRBV12-3/TRBV12-4,many
TGTGCCACCAGCAGAGACAGAAACACTGAAGCTTTCTTT,CATSRDRNTEAFF,TRBJ1-1,NA,TRBV15,NA
TGTGCCAGCAGCTTAAGCCGAGTTAGCACAGATACGCAGTATTTT,CASSLSRVSTDTQYF,TRBJ2-3,NA,TRBV7-3,NA
TGTGCCAGCAGTTTGTTGTGGTCCGACCAGAACACTGAAGCTTTCTTT,CASSLLWSDQNTEAFF,TRBJ1-1,NA,TRBV28,few
TGTGCCAGCAGCTTAGTTTCAGGGTCTTTGTCAAATCAGCCCCAGCATTTT,CASSLVSGSLSNQPQHF,TRBJ1-5,NA,TRBV7-2,many